This is a list of T cell receptor beta chains from one sample in a study of PD-1 blockade in classical Hodgkin lymphoma. Data came from immunoSEQ multiplex PCR; TCRdb stores just in-frame clones and leaves some out. The table has 10,000 to 15,000 clones, around 90% seen once. The specimen was peripheral blood mononuclear cells (PBMCs), collected at baseline. The source is a human donor with classical Hodgkin lymphoma. CDR3s include the opening cysteine and the closing phenylalanine or tryptophan. D genes are given only for firm matches. Expanded clones get a size class; other rows say once, few or many, or leave the size out.

size,J,D,V,DNA,CDR3
-,TRBJ2-5,-,TRBV7-3,TGTGCCAGCAGCTTAAACCCGGGGAAGGGAGAGACCCAGTACTTC,CASSLNPGKGETQYF
-,TRBJ2-3,TRBD2,TRBV5-1,TGCGCCAGCAGAGAAAGCGGGGGGTTTTCAGATACGCAGTATTTT,CASRESGGFSDTQYF
-,TRBJ1-1,-,TRBV11-2,TGTGCCAGCACGGAGTTGATGAACACTGAAGCTTTCTTT,CASTELMNTEAFF
once,TRBJ1-1,-,TRBV30,TGTGCCTGGAGTTTAGGGGTTAGCACTGAAGCTTTCTTT,CAWSLGVSTEAFF
-,TRBJ1-1,TRBD1,TRBV27,TGTGCCAGCAGGCTCACAGGGGGCAGGTACACTGAAGCTTTCTTT,CASRLTGGRYTEAFF
-,TRBJ2-2,TRBD2,TRBV9,TGTGCCAGCAGCGTAGAGGCGGGGGAGTACACCGGGGAGCTGTTTTTT,CASSVEAGEYTGELFF
-,TRBJ2-1,-,TRBV5-1,TGCGCCAGCAGCTTCCTAACTTCAACCCCGAATGAGCAGTTCTTC,CASSFLTSTPNEQFF
-,TRBJ1-1,-,TRBV28,TGTGCTGGGGGCACCCTGAACACTGAAGCTTTCTTT,CAGGTLNTEAFF
-,TRBJ1-1,-,TRBV27,TGTGCCAGCAGTTTATCCGAGGACACTGAAGCTTTCTTT,CASSLSEDTEAFF
-,TRBJ2-1,TRBD2,TRBV5-1,TGCGCCAGCAGCGCCTCTAGCGGGGGGGCCAATGAGCAGTTCTTC,CASSASSGGANEQFF
-,TRBJ2-7,-,TRBV7-8,TGTGCCAGCAGCTTAGCCGACTTGGCCGAGCAGTACTTC,CASSLADLAEQYF
-,TRBJ2-5,TRBD2,TRBV6-6,TGTGCCAGCAGGCCCAAGCGGGGGGATGTAGAGACCCAGTACTTC,CASRPKRGDVETQYF
-,TRBJ2-7,-,TRBV7-8,TGTGCCAGCAGCCATTCCTCGGCGAGCGAGCAGTACTTC,CASSHSSASEQYF
-,TRBJ2-5,TRBD2,TRBV5-1,TGCGCCAGCAGCTTTGGGCGGGGGGGCCCAGGAGAGACCCAGTACTTC,CASSFGRGGPGETQYF
-,TRBJ1-1,-,TRBV5-6,TGTGCCAGCAGCTTGCAGGGGCGGCCCATGAACACTGAAGCTTTCTTT,CASSLQGRPMNTEAFF
once,TRBJ2-7,-,TRBV28,TGTGCCAGCAGTTTCCCCAGCAGGGTTCGGGAGCAGTACTTC,CASSFPSRVREQYF
-,TRBJ2-3,-,TRBV18,TGTGCCAGCTCACCCCGAAGGGACACCTCTAGCACAGATACGCAGTATTTT,CASSPRRDTSSTDTQYF
-,TRBJ1-4,TRBD1,TRBV28,TGTGCCAGCAGAGGGGACAGGGAAAGCGAAAAACTGTTTTTT,CASRGDRESEKLFF
-,TRBJ2-1,-,TRBV6-1,TGTGCCAGCAGTCCTTGGCAGGAAGCGAACAATGAGCAGTTCTTC,CASSPWQEANNEQFF
-,TRBJ1-2,-,TRBV27,TGTGCCAGCAGTTTAGATAGGACGTCTAATGGCTACACCTTC,CASSLDRTSNGYTF
-,TRBJ1-3,-,TRBV16,TGTGCCAGCAGCCAACAGGCCTCTGGAAACACCATATATTTT,CASSQQASGNTIYF
-,TRBJ1-5,-,TRBV5-1,TGCGCCAGCAGCTTGTTGCCGGGCAATCAGCCCCAGCATTTT,CASSLLPGNQPQHF
-,TRBJ2-7,-,TRBV14,TGTGCCAGCAGCCATGGGGGTTGGTACGAGCAGTACTTC,CASSHGGWYEQYF
-,TRBJ1-2,-,TRBV7-6,TGTGCCAGCAGCTTAGCGGTAGGCCGGGGAGCTAACTATGGCTACACCTTC,CASSLAVGRGANYGYTF
-,TRBJ2-7,-,TRBV4-1,TGCGCCAGCAGCCAAGGACAGGTTGGTTACGAGCAGTACTTC,CASSQGQVGYEQYF
once,TRBJ1-5,-,TRBV4-2,TGTGCCAGCAGCCAATCGAGGGGGGCGAATCAGCCCCAGCATTTT,CASSQSRGANQPQHF
-,TRBJ2-5,-,TRBV18,TGTGCCAGCTCACCACAGGAGACCCAGTACTTC,CASSPQETQYF
-,TRBJ1-1,-,TRBV29-1,TGCAGCACCAAGACAGGAAGGAACACTGAAGCTTTCTTT,CSTKTGRNTEAFF
-,TRBJ1-2,-,TRBV5-1,TGCGCCAGCAGCAAAGATCCAGGGACTCGGGGCTACACCTTC,CASSKDPGTRGYTF
-,TRBJ2-6,-,TRBV18,TGTGCCAGCTCACCACCGTGGGACTTCACCTCTGGGGCCAACGTCCTGACTTTC,CASSPPWDFTSGANVLTF
few,TRBJ1-1,-,TRBV7-9,TGTGCCAGCAGTCCTAGGAACACTGAAGCTTTCTTT,CASSPRNTEAFF
-,TRBJ1-5,-,TRBV19,TGTGCCAGTCGGGCGGGGGGCAATCAGCCCCAGCATTTT,CASRAGGNQPQHF
-,TRBJ1-1,TRBD1,TRBV9,TGTGCCAGCAGCCAGCCACAGGGGGGGTCTGAAGCTTTCTTT,CASSQPQGGSEAFF
-,TRBJ1-5,-,TRBV7-9,TGTGCCAGCAGCATGGGGACTGAGTATCAGCCCCAGCATTTT,CASSMGTEYQPQHF
-,TRBJ1-3,-,TRBV30,TGTGCCTGGAGTCAACATAGCTCTGGAAACACCATATATTTT,CAWSQHSSGNTIYF
-,TRBJ2-5,TRBD2,TRBV5-1,TGCGCCAGCAGGACTAGCGGGGGGGCCCAAGAGACCCAGTACTTC,CASRTSGGAQETQYF
once,TRBJ2-2,-,TRBV5-1,TGCGCCAGCAGCTTGTCTCTACACACCGGGGAGCTGTTTTTT,CASSLSLHTGELFF